This T cell receptor beta chain derives from a study of graft-versus-host responses after intestinal transplantation. In regard to this clone: No antigen is known for it.

Germline CDR1 MGHRA, CDR2 YSYEKL. Trimming shortened V by 0 bases and J by 3 bases, and 12 bases separated the two germline ends. The CDR3 is made up of 15 amino acids. Assay: immunoSEQ multiplex PCR; the TCRdb copy retains only in-frame clones and omits some. The data contain over 100,000 clones, roughly 96% of them singletons. V gene TRBV4-1 combines with J gene TRBJ2-7; D is perhaps TRBD1 (6 bases). Source: unstimulated CD8+ T cells sorted from spleen or lymph node cells, taken before intestinal transplant. This clonotype originated in a human donor who received an intestinal transplant. The CDR3 here is CASSQDAKGGYEQYF. CDR3 sequence (DNA): TGCGCCAGCAGCCAAGATGCTAAAGGGGGCTACGAGCAGTACTTC.